This T cell receptor beta chain was sequenced during a study of cytotoxic CD8 clonotypes in ibrutinib-treated CLL. Profiled with immunoSEQ multiplex PCR; TCRdb holds only in-frame clones, not every one. The repertoire holds 150,000 or so clones, 79% seen once, with about 13% in the top ten. The sample here was PBMCs, taken after 12 months of ibrutinib treatment. The sequence came from a human donor with chronic lymphocytic leukemia.

The CDR3 nucleotides read TGTGCCAGCAGCCCAGGACTAGCGGGAGAGGGTGATGGCACAGATACGCAGTATTTT. It specifies CASSPGLAGEGDGTDTQYF. This chain links TRBV7-2 with TRBJ2-3; 13 bases match TRBD2. J lost 1 base, V lost 5 bases, and 12 bases had no gene match. The germline V gene has CDR1 SGHTA and CDR2 FQGNSA. This CDR3 spans 19 amino acids.